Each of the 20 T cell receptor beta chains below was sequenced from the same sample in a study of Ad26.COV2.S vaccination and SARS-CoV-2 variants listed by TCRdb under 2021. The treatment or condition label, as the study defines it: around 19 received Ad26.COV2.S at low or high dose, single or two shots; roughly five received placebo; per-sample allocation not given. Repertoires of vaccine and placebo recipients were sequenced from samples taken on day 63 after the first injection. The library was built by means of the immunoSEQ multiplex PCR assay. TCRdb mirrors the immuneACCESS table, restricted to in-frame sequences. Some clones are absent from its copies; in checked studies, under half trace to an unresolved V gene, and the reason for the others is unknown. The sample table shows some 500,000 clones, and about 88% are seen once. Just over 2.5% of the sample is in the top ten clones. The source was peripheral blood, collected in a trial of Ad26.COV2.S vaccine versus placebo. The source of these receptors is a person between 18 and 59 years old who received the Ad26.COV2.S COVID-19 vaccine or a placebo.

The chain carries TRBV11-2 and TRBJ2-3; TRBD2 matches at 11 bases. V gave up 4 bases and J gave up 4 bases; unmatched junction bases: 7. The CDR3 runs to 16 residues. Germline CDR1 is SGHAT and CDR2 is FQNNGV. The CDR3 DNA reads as TGTGCCAGCAGCTCATTAGCGGGGGGGATTGCAGATACGCAGTATTTT. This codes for CASSSLAGGIADTQYF.

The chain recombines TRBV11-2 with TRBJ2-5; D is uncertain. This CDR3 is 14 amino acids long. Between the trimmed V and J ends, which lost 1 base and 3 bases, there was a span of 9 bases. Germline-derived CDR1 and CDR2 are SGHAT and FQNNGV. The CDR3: CASSLVSLEETQYF. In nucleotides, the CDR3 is TGTGCCAGCAGCTTAGTGTCTCTTGAAGAGACCCAGTACTTC. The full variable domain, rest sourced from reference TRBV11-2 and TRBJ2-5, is EAGVAQSPRYKIIEKRQSVAFWCNPISGHATLYWYQQILGQGPKLLIQFQNNGVVDDSQLPKDRFSAERLKGVDSTLKIQPAKLEDSAVYLCASSLVSLEETQYFGPGTRLLVL.

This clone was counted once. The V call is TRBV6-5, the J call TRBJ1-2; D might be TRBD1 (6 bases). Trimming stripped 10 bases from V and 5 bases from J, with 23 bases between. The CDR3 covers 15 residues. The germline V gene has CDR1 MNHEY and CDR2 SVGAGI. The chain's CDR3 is CATRGERQGIYGYTF. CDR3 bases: TGTGCCACTAGGGGGGAGAGGCAGGGGATATATGGCTACACCTTC.

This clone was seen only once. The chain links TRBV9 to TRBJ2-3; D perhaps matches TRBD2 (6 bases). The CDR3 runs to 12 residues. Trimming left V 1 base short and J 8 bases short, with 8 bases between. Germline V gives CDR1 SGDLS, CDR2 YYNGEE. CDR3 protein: CASSVWGGTQYF. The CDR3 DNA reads TGTGCCAGCAGCGTATGGGGAGGTACGCAGTATTTT. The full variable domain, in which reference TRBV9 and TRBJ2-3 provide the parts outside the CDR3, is DSGVTQTPKHLITATGQRVTLRCSPRSGDLSVYWYQQSLDQGLQFLIQYYNGEERAKGNILERFSAQQFPDLHSELNLSSLELGDSALYFCASSVWGGTQYFGPGTRLTVL.

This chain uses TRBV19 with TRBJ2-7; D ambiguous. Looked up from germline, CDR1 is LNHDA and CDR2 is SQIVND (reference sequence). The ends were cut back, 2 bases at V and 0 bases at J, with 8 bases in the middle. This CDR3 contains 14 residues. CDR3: CASSITANSYEQYF. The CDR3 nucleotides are TGTGCCAGTAGTATAACTGCTAACTCCTACGAGCAGTACTTC.

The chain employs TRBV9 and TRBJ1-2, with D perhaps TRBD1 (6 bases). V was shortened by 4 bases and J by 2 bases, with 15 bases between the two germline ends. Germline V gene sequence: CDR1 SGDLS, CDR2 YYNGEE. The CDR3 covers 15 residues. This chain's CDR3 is CASSSEGRGNYGYTF. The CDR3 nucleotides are TGTGCCAGCAGCTCGGAGGGGAGGGGGAACTATGGCTACACCTTC.

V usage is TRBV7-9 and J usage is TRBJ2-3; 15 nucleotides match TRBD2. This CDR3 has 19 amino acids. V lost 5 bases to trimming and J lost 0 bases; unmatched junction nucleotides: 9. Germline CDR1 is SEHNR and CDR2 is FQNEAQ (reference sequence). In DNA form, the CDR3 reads TGTGCCAGCAGCAAGGGACTAGCGGGAGGATTCTCTAGCACAGATACGCAGTATTTT. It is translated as CASSKGLAGGFSSTDTQYF. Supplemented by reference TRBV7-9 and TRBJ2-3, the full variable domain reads DTGVSQNPRHKITKRGQNVTFRCDPISEHNRLYWYRQTLGQGPEFLTYFQNEAQLEKSRLLSDRFSAERPKGSFSTLEIQRTEQGDSAMYLCASSKGLAGGFSSTDTQYFGPGTRLTVL.

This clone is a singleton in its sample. The CDR3 nucleotides are TGCGCCAGCAGTATCAACCAGGGAGGGAATTCACCCCTCCACTTT. Residues: CASSINQGGNSPLHF. The chain has TRBV5-1 and TRBJ1-6; maybe TRBD1 (5 bases). Trimming left V 5 bases short and J 7 bases short, with 16 bases between. Germline values: CDR1 SGHRS, CDR2 YFSETQ. CDR3 length: 15 amino acids.

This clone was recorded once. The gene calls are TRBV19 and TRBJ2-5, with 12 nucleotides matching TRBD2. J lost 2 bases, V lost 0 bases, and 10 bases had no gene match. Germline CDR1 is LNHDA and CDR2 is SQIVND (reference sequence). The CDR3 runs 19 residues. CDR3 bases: TGTGCCAGTAGTATAGATCGGGGGACTAGCGGGTCCATTCAAGAGACCCAGTACTTC. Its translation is CASSIDRGTSGSIQETQYF.

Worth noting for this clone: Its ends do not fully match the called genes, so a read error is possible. The CDR3 bases are TGTGCTAGCAGCCCCCGGGACAGATGGGAGACCCAGTACTTC. Amino acids: CASSPRDRWETQYF. This chain links TRBV7-7 with TRBJ2-5; TRBD1 matches at 7 bases. The V gene's germline CDR1 is SSHAT and CDR2 FNYEAQ (reference sequence). CDR3 length: 14 amino acids. Filled out from reference TRBV7-7 and TRBJ2-5, the complete variable domain reads GAGVSQSPRYKVTKRGQDVTLRCDPISSHATLYWYQQALGQGPEFLTYFNYEAQPDKSGLPSDRFSAERPEGSISTLTIQRTEQRDSAMYRCASSPRDRWETQYFGPGTRLLVL.

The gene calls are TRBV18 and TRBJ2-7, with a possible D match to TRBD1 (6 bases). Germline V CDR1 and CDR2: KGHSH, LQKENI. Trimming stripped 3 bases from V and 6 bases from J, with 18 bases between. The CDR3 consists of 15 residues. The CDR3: CASSPWAGASLEQYV. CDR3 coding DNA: TGTGCCAGCTCACCCTGGGCAGGGGCATCCCTCGAGCAGTACGTC.

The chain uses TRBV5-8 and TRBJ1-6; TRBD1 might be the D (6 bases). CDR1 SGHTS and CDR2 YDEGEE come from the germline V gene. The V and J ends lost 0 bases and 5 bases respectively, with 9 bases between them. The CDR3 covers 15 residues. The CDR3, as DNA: TGTGCCAGCAGCTTGGATCCAGGGGATAATTCACCCCTCCACTTT. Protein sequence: CASSLDPGDNSPLHF.

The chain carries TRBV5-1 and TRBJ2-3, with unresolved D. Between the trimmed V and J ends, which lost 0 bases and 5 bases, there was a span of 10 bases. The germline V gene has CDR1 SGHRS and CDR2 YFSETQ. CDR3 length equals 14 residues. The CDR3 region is CASSLVEWGDTQYF. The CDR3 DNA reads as TGCGCCAGCAGCTTGGTGGAGTGGGGAGATACGCAGTATTTT.

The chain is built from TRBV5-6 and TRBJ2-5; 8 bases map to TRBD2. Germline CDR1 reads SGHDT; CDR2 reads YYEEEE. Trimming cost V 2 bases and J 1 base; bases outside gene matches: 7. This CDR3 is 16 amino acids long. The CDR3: CASSFASGRVQETQYF. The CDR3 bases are TGTGCCAGCAGCTTTGCGAGCGGGAGAGTCCAAGAGACCCAGTACTTC.

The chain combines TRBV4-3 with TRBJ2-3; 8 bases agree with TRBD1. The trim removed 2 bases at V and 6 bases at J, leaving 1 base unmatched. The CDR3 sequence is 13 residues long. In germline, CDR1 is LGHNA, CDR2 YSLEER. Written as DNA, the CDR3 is TGCGCCAGCAGCCAATGGACAGGGGATACGCAGTATTTT. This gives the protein CASSQWTGDTQYF.

CDR3 nucleotide sequence: TGTGCCAGCAGAACGACTAGCGGGGGGGCGCCCTACAATGAGCAGTTCTTC. Translated, it gives CASRTTSGGAPYNEQFF. V usage is TRBV28 and J usage is TRBJ2-1; 14 positions match TRBD2. CDR3 length: 17 amino acids. Germline V gives CDR1 MDHEN, CDR2 SYDVKM. Losses at the gene ends were 6 bases for V and 2 bases for J; bases not matched to a gene: 6.

CDR3 residues: CASSPPTSDSSYNEQFF. The CDR3 DNA reads TGTGCCAGCAGCCCCCCGACTAGCGACAGCTCCTACAATGAGCAGTTCTTC. V gene TRBV7-2 combines with J gene TRBJ2-1, with TRBD2 matching over 8 bases. Losses at the gene ends were 5 bases for V and 0 bases for J; bases not matched to a gene: 9. CDR1 and CDR2 from the germline V gene are SGHTA and FQGNSA. The CDR3 length is 17 residues.

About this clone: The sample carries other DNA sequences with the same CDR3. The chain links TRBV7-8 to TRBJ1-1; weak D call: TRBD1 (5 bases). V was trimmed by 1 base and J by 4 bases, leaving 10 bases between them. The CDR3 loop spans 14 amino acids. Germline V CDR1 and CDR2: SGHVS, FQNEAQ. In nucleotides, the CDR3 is TGTGCCAGCAGCTTAGGGGGCCGAGGCACTGAAGCTTTCTTT. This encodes CASSLGGRGTEAFF.

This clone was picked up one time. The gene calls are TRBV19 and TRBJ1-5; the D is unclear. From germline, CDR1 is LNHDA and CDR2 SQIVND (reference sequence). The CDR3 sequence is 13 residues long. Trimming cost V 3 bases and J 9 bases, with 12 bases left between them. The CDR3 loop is CASSILGIGPQHF. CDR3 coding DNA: TGTGCCAGTAGTATTCTCGGCATTGGGCCCCAGCATTTT.

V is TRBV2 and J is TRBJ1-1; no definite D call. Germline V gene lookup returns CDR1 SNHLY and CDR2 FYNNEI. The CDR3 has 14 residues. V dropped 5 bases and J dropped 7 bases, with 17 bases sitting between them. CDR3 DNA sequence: TGTGCCAGCAGTAACGAGGGAGGATATCTTGAAGCTTTCTTT. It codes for CASSNEGGYLEAFF.